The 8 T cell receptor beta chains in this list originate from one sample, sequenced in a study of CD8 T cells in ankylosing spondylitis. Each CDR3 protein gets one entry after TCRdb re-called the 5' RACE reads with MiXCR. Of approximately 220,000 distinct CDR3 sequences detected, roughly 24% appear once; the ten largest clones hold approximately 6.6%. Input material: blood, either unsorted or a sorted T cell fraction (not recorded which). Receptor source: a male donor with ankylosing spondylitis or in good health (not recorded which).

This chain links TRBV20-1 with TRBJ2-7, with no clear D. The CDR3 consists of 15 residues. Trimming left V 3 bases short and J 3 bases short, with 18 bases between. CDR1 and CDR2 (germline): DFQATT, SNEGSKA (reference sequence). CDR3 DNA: TGCAGTGCTAGTATTTCGAGCGCCCTACACTACGAGCAGTACTTC. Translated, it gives CSASISSALHYEQYF.

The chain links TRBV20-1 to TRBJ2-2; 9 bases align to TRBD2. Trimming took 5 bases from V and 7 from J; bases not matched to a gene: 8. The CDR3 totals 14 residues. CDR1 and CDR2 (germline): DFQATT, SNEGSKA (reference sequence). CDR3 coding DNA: TGCAGTGCTCTTAGCGGGAGAGTTGGCGGGGAGCTGTTTTTT. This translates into CSALSGRVGGELFF.

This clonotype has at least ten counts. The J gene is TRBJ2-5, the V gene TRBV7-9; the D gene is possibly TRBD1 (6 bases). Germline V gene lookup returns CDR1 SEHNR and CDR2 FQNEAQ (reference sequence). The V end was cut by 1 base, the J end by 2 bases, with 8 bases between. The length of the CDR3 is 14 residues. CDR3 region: CASSLGGHQETQYF. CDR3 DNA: TGTGCCAGCAGCTTAGGGGGACATCAAGAGACCCAGTACTTC.

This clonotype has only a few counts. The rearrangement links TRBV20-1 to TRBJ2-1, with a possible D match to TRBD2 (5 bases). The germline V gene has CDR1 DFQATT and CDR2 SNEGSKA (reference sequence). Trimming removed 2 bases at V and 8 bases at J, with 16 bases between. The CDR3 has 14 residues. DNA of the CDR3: TGCAGTGCTAGATTGCGGACTGGCGTCTATGAGCAGTTCTTC. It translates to CSARLRTGVYEQFF.

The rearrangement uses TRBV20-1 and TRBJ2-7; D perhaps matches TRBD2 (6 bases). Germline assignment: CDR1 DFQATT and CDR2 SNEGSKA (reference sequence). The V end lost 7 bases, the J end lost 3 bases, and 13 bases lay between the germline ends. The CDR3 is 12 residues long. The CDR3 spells CSGDSGGYEQYF. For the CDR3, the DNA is TGCAGTGGCGATAGCGGAGGCTACGAGCAGTACTTC.

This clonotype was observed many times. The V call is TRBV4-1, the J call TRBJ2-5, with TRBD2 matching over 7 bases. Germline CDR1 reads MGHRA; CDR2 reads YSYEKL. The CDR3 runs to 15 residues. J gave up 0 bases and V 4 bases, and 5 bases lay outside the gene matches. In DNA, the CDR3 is TGCGCCAGCAGCCGCCCCGGGACTAACCAAGAGACCCAGTACTTC. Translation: CASSRPGTNQETQYF.

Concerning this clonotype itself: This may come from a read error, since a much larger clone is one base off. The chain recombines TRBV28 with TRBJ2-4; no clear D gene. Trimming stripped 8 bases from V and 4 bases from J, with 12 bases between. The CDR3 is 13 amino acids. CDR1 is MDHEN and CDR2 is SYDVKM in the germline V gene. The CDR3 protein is CASHSTKKNIQYF. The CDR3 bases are TGTGCCAGCCATTCTACAAAGAAAAACATTCAGTACTTC.

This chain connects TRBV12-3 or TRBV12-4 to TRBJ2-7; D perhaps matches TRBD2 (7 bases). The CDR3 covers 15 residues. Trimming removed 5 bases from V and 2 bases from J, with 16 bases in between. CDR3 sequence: CASSPRGGPAYEQYF. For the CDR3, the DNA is TGTGCCAGCAGTCCTAGGGGGGGGCCGGCCTACGAGCAGTACTTC.